This is a list of T cell receptor beta chains from one sample in a study of T-cell memory formation after mild COVID-19. One entry per CDR3 protein results from TCRdb running MiXCR on the 5' RACE reads. The table shows roughly 48,000 distinct CDR3 sequences, with roughly a quarter occurring only once. Input material: PBMCs or a T cell subset sorted from them (not recorded which). The source of these receptors is a young man who had mild COVID-19 (a few samples of this study predate the infection). Cell type and time point are not known. CDR3s leave out the opening cysteine and the closing phenylalanine or tryptophan.

v_gene | CDR3aa
TRBV4-1 | ASSQSGASGYT
TRBV4-3 | ASSQSAGGSYNEQF
TRBV4-3 | ASSPWTSPSGELF
TRBV21-1 | ASSNKGAGREPLH
TRBV10-3 | AILGRDSYGYT
TRBV5-1 | ASSLAGNTEAF
TRBV6-5 | ASSLGTPNEQF
TRBV12-3/TRBV12-4 | ASSLWGGSKNIQY
TRBV12-3/TRBV12-4 | ASVKKGQGNTEAF
TRBV19 | ASTSPGQGGEQY
TRBV4-1 | ASSLRRVFNQPQH
TRBV7-9 | ASSSPGALQETQY
TRBV7-6 | ASSSGLAGVNEQF
TRBV7-7 | ASSLALGATKETQY
TRBV7-3 | ASSLLSGSPYNEQF
TRBV6-2/TRBV6-3 | ASTPTGSYEQY
TRBV12-3/TRBV12-4 | ASTSGTEETQY
TRBV7-9 | ASSWGGETQY
TRBV7-3 | ASSLSGGPSYEQY
TRBV7-2 | ASSFGQTYEQY